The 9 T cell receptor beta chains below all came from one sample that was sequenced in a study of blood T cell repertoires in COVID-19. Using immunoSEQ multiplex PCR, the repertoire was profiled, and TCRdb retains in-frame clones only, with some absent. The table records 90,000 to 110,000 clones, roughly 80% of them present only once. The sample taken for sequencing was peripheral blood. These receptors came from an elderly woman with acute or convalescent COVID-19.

CDR3 coding DNA: TGTGCCAGCAGCGGGGGCGCGGGTGCCTTCCAAGAGACCCAGTACTTC. It encodes CASSGGAGAFQETQYF. This chain connects TRBV5-4 to TRBJ2-5, with TRBD1 as a possible D gene (6 bases). CDR1 and CDR2 from the germline V gene are SGHNT and YYREEE (reference sequence). Trimming stripped 4 bases from V and 1 base from J, with 17 bases between. The CDR3 consists of 16 residues.

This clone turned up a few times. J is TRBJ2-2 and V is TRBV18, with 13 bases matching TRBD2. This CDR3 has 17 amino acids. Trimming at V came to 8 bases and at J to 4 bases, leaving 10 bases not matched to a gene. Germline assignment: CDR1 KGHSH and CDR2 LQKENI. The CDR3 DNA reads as TGTGCCAGCCCGAACGGACTAGCGGGAGTTGTCACCGGGGAGCTGTTTTTT. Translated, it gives CASPNGLAGVVTGELFF.

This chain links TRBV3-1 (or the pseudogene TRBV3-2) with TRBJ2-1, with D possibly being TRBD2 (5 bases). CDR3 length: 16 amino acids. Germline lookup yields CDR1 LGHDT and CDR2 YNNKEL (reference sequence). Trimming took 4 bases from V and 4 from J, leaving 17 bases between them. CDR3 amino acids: CASSLGLDPLYNEQFF. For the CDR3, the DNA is TGTGCCAGCAGCCTTGGACTCGACCCGTTATACAATGAGCAGTTCTTC.

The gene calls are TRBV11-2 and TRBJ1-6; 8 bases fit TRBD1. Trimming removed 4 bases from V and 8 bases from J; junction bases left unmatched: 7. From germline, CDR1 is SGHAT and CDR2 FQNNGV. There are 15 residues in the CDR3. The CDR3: CASSSPGQVYSPLHF. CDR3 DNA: TGTGCCAGCAGCTCCCCGGGACAGGTCTATTCACCCCTCCACTTT.

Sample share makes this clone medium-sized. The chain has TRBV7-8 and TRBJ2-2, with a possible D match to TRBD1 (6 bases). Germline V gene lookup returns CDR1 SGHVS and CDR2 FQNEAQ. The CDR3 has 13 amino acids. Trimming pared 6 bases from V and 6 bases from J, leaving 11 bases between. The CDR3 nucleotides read TGTGCCAGCAGTTCAGGGGTGGCCGGGGAGCTGTTTTTT. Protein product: CASSSGVAGELFF.

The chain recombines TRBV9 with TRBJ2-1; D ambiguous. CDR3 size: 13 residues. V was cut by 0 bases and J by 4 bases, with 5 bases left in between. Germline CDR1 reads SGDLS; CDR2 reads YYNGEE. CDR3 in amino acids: CASSVGTYNEQFF. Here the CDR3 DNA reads TGTGCCAGCAGCGTAGGAACTTACAATGAGCAGTTCTTC.

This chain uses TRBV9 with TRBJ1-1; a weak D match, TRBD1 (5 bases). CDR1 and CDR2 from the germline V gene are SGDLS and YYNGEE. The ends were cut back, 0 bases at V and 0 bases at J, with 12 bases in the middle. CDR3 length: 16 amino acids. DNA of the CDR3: TGTGCCAGCAGCGTAGATATCGGACAAATGAACACTGAAGCTTTCTTT. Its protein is CASSVDIGQMNTEAFF. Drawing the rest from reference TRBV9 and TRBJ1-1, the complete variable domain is DSGVTQTPKHLITATGQRVTLRCSPRSGDLSVYWYQQSLDQGLQFLIQYYNGEERAKGNILERFSAQQFPDLHSELNLSSLELGDSALYFCASSVDIGQMNTEAFFGQGTRLTVV.

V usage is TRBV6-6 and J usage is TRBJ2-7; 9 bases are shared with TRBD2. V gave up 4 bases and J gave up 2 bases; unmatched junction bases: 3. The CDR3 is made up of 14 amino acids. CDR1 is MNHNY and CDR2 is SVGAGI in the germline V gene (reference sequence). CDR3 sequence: CASSSPSGTYEQYF. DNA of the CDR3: TGTGCCAGCAGTTCCCCTAGCGGGACCTACGAGCAGTACTTC.

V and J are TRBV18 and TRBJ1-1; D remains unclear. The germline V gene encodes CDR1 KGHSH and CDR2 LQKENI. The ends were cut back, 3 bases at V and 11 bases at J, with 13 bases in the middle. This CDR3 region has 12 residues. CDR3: CASSPVKESAFF. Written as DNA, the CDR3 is TGTGCCAGCTCACCTGTTAAGGAGTCCGCTTTCTTT.